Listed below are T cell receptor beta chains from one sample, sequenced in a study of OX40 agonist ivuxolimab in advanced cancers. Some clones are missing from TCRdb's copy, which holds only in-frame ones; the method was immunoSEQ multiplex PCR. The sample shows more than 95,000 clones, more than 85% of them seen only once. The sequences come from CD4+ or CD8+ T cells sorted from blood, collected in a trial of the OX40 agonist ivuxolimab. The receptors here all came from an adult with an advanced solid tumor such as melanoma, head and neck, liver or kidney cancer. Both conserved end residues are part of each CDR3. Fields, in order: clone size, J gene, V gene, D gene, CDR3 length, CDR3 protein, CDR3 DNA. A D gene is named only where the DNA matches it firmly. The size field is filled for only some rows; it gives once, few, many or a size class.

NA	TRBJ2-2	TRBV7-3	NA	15	CVSSARTSPVGELFF	TGTGTCAGCAGCGCACGGACATCCCCGGTAGGGGAGCTGTTTTTT
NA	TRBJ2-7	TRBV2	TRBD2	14	CASSTGLERSEQYF	TGTGCCAGCAGTACGGGACTAGAGAGGAGCGAGCAGTACTTC
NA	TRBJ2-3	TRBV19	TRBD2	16	CASSPVGLAGTDTQYF	TGTGCCAGTAGCCCCGTAGGGCTAGCGGGAACAGATACGCAGTATTTT
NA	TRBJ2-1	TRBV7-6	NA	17	CASSLAFAGSSYNEQFF	TGTGCCAGCAGCTTAGCGTTTGCGGGAAGCTCCTACAATGAGCAGTTCTTC
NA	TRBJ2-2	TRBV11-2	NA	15	CASRFGGRGTGELFF	TGTGCCAGCAGGTTTGGGGGGCGCGGGACCGGGGAGCTGTTTTTT
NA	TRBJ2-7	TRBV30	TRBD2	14	CAWTPGLAGVEQYF	TGTGCCTGGACGCCGGGACTAGCGGGAGTCGAGCAGTACTTC
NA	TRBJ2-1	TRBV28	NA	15	CASSSALSSYNEQFF	TGTGCCAGCAGTTCCGCCCTGAGCTCCTACAATGAGCAGTTCTTC
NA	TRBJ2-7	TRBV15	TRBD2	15	CATSRGSSGNYEQYF	TGTGCCACCAGCAGAGGAAGTAGCGGGAACTACGAGCAGTACTTC
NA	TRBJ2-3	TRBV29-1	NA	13	CSGEVAGTDTQYF	TGCAGCGGCGAGGTAGCAGGCACAGATACGCAGTATTTT
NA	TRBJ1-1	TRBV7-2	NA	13	CASSLFQHTEAFF	TGTGCCAGCAGCTTATTCCAGCACACTGAAGCTTTCTTT
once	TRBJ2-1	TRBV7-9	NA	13	CASSNQWGDEQFF	TGTGCCAGCAGCAATCAGTGGGGCGATGAGCAGTTCTTC
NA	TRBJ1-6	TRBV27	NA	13	CASSPRTYSPLHF	TGTGCCAGCAGTCCCCGCACTTATTCACCCCTCCACTTT
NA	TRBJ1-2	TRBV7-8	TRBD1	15	CASSLGQPPNYGYTF	TGTGCCAGCAGCTTGGGACAGCCACCTAACTATGGCTACACCTTC
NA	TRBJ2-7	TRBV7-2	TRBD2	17	CASSIKGSGGRSGEQYF	TGTGCCAGCAGCATAAAGGGTAGTGGCGGGAGGTCGGGGGAGCAGTACTTC
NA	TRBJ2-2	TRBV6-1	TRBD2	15	CASSEEAGVPGELFF	TGTGCCAGCAGTGAGGAAGCGGGAGTGCCCGGGGAGCTGTTTTTT
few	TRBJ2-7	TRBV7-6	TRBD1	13	CASSSNRGREQYF	TGTGCCAGCAGCTCGAACAGGGGGCGGGAGCAGTACTTC